This record looks at one T cell receptor beta chain sequence and its context. Source study methods: Quantification of nucleated cells was approximated via reference gene primer amplification. The assay was immunoSEQ multiplex PCR, and TCRdb's table has in-frame clones only and misses some. The D gene and trimming were derived from the DNA, and the V and J assignments and clone size from that table. Of around 80,000 clones in the sample, 60% to 75% were seen once. The germline V gene encodes CDR1 MNHEY and CDR2 SVGEGT. V lost 5 bases, J lost 7 bases, and 20 bases lay in between. The CDR3 spans 15 residues. The sample originates from a study of blood T cell repertoires in COVID-19. Study overall: The study drew acute and convalescent COVID-19 samples from the United States, Italy and Spain. PBMCs, B-cell-depleted T cells, or T cells were the source of the cDNA or gDNA that made up the material.

This rearrangement joins TRBV6-2 or TRBV6-3 to TRBJ1-1; TRBD1 might be the D (5 bases). The source material was peripheral blood. The TCR comes from a middle-aged man with active or convalescent COVID-19. CDR3 sequence: CASSNPVVLRGEAFF. Here the CDR3 DNA reads TGTGCCAGCAGTAACCCGGTGGTATTAAGGGGTGAAGCTTTCTTT.